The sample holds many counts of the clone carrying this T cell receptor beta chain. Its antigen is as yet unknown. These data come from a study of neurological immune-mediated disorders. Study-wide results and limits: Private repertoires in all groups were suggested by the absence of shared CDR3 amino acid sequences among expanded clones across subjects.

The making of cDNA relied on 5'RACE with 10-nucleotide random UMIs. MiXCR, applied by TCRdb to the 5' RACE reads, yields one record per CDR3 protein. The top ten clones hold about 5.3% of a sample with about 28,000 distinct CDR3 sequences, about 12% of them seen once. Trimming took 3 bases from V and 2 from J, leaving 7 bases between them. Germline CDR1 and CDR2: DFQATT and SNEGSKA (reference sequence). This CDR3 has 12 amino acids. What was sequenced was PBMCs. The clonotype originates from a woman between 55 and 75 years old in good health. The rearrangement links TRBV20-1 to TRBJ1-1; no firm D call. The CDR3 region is CSASKQNTEAFF. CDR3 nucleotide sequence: TGCAGTGCTAGCAAACAAAACACTGAAGCTTTCTTT.